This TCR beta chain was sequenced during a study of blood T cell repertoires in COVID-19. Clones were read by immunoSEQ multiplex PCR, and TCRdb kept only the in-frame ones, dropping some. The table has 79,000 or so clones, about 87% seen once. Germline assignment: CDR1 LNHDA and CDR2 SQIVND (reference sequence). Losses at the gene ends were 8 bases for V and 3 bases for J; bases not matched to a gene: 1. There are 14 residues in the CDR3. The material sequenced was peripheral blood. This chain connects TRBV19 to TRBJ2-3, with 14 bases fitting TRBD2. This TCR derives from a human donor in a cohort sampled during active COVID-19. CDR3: CASRLAGGTDTQYF. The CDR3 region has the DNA TGTGCCAGTCGACTAGCGGGAGGGACAGATACGCAGTATTTT.